Listed below are T cell receptor beta chains from one sample, sequenced in a study of regulatory T cells in long-lasting Graves disease. TCRdb redid the calling of the multiplex PCR reads with MiXCR, one entry per CDR3 protein. The sample includes under 300,000 distinct CDR3 sequences, about 19% of them seen just once. This specimen was peripheral blood mononuclear cells (PBMCs), taken at new diagnosis, from a patient treated with antithyroid drugs. These receptors were collected from a female donor with Graves disease. Each CDR3 is given with its conserved first and last residue. The order of the fields is D gene, J gene, V gene, clone size, CDR3 protein, CDR3 DNA. The D gene is left open where the match is weak. A row's size may be missing; if present it is once, few, many or a size class.

>TRBD2|TRBJ2-7|TRBV4-3|many
CASSREREYGYEQYF
TGCGCCAGCAGCCGAGAGCGGGAGTACGGGTACGAGCAGTACTTC
>-|TRBJ1-1|TRBV9|many
CASSVVPSADTEAFF
TGTGCCAGCAGCGTAGTACCATCCGCGGACACTGAAGCTTTCTTT
>TRBD1|TRBJ2-1|TRBV5-5|few
CASSQEGQGIPYNEQFF
TGTGCCAGCAGCCAGGAGGGACAGGGGATCCCCTACAATGAGCAGTTCTTC
>TRBD2|TRBJ2-1|TRBV7-2|-
CASSYLLAGGNGQFF
TGTGCCAGCAGCTACCTACTAGCGGGGGGGAATGGGCAGTTCTTC
>-|TRBJ1-2|TRBV7-9|many
CASSAPVGQGGYTF
TGTGCCAGCAGCGCACCGGTAGGGCAAGGCGGCTACACCTTC
>-|TRBJ1-6|TRBV6-1|many
CASSGRASPLHF
TGTGCCAGCAGCGGACGAGCTTCACCCCTCCACTTT
>-|TRBJ2-1|TRBV2|many
CASSARSHPGSYNEQFF
TGTGCCAGCAGTGCTAGATCCCACCCGGGCTCCTACAATGAGCAGTTCTTC
>-|TRBJ2-1|TRBV6-2/TRBV6-3|few
CASSYTEYNEQFF
TGTGCCAGCAGTTATACAGAATACAATGAGCAGTTCTTC
>TRBD2|TRBJ2-7|TRBV7-2|many
CASSPNGRGDEQYF
TGTGCCAGCAGCCCTAACGGGAGGGGCGACGAGCAGTACTTC
>-|TRBJ2-1|TRBV7-3|-
CASSPVGGTYNEQFF
TGTGCCAGCAGCCCCGTGGGCGGGACCTACAATGAGCAGTTCTTC
>-|TRBJ1-6|TRBV2|many
CAGQSSYNSPLHF
TGTGCCGGCCAGAGCTCCTATAATTCACCCCTCCACTTT
>-|TRBJ1-6|TRBV27|many
CASSLVQGNSPLHF
TGTGCCAGCAGTTTGGTGCAGGGCAATTCACCCCTCCACTTT
>TRBD2|TRBJ2-1|TRBV29-1|many
CSSGRTSGNNEQFF
TGCAGCTCAGGGCGGACTAGCGGGAACAATGAGCAGTTCTTC
>TRBD2|TRBJ2-7|TRBV7-9|many
CASSAAGGRTYEQYF
TGTGCCAGCAGCGCAGCGGGGGGCAGAACCTACGAGCAGTACTTC
>-|TRBJ2-7|TRBV12-3/TRBV12-4|many
CASSPSGGKVEYF
TGTGCCAGCAGTCCATCTGGGGGAAAAGTGGAGTACTTC
>-|TRBJ2-6|TRBV7-3|-
CASSLVGGATGANVLTF
TGTGCCAGCAGCCTCGTCGGGGGTGCGACTGGGGCCAACGTCCTGACTTTC
>TRBD2|TRBJ2-7|TRBV28|many
CASSLGSLAGGPGEQYF
TGTGCCAGCAGCCTGGGTTCACTAGCGGGAGGGCCGGGCGAGCAGTACTTC
>-|TRBJ2-2|TRBV5-1|-
CASSLELNTGELFF
TGCGCCAGCAGCTTGGAACTGAACACCGGGGAGCTGTTTTTT
>-|TRBJ1-1|TRBV5-1|many
CASSLSLGRNTEAFF
TGCGCCAGCAGCTTGTCCCTTGGACGGAACACTGAAGCTTTCTTT
>-|TRBJ1-2|TRBV4-3|many
CASSQDAQGAYGYTF
TGCGCCAGCAGCCAAGATGCCCAGGGTGCCTATGGCTACACCTTC
>-|TRBJ1-2|TRBV7-9|many
CASTYSQLAYGYTF
TGTGCCAGCACCTATTCACAGCTAGCCTATGGCTACACCTTC
>-|TRBJ2-3|TRBV7-2|many
CASTVRGRQDTQYF
TGTGCCAGCACAGTCCGGGGAAGGCAAGATACGCAGTATTTT
>-|TRBJ1-4|TRBV9|few
CASSPRRENNEKLFF
TGTGCCAGCAGCCCACGACGGGAGAATAATGAAAAACTGTTTTTT